This T cell receptor (beta chain) was sequenced for a study of T cells in Graves' hyperthyroidism and ophthalmopathy. Notes on the study in general: Most thyroid clonotypes that were expanded above 0.001 also turned up in blood. Patients with ophthalmopathy were separated from those with stable hyperthyroidism by a 13 V-J model. In validation, the model predicted ophthalmopathy. These predictions came a median about 6.5 months before onset.

Template material for amplifying TCR beta CDR3 regions consisted of RNA transcripts. During a first-round RT-PCR of the TCR CDR3, the HTBI primer set was used. TCRdb independently ran MiXCR on the multiplex PCR reads; one entry per CDR3 protein. Of a few hundred thousand distinct CDR3 sequences in the sample, more than 45% were seen once. Hyperthyroidism patients were newly diagnosed, had disease duration under 2 months, and were aged 18 to 65 years. About this clonotype itself: What it recognizes is unknown. A much larger clone lies a single base off, so this may be a read error.

The germline CDR1 and CDR2 sequences are MNHEY and SVGAGI. CDR3 length: 13 amino acids. This TCR was sampled from a woman aged 18-35 years with Graves' hyperthyroidism. Sequenced material: peripheral blood or thyroid tissue (not recorded which). This sequence joins TRBV6-5 and TRBJ1-5; D is possibly TRBD1 (5 bases). CDR3 sequence (DNA): TGTGCCGGCAGTTTCGGGGGGAGACAGCCCCAGCATTTT. As protein: CAGSFGGRQPQHF.